This T cell receptor beta chain originates from a study of T cell changes during pregnancy in multiple sclerosis. CDR3 length: 16 residues. Germline values: CDR1 MNHEY, CDR2 SVGAGI. V was cut by 3 bases and J by 1 base, with 14 bases left in between. Some clones are missing from TCRdb's copy, which holds only in-frame ones; the method was immunoSEQ multiplex PCR. The sample holds under 95,000 clones, 92% seen once. The gene calls are TRBV6-5 and TRBJ2-3; D is unresolved. Here the sequenced sample was peripheral blood, taken after pregnancy. The source of this sequence is a female donor with multiple sclerosis, enrolled in a pregnancy study. CDR3 residues: CASSYSRRRGTDTQYF. The CDR3, as DNA: TGTGCCAGCAGTTATTCGAGGCGTCGGGGCACAGATACGCAGTATTTT.